This T cell receptor (beta chain) is from a study of cytotoxic CD8 clonotypes in ibrutinib-treated CLL. Study background: Response samples were drawn at a median of about 13 months of treatment, range 6 to 36. The study's findings and limits: Few clonotypes were public, and these shrank or held steady under treatment. Higher circulating CD8+ T-cell counts strongly accompanied higher baseline clonality, above age-matched healthy donors.

Sequencing was designed to attain a depth spanning 1 in 200,000 to 1 in 1 million T cells. Using immunoSEQ multiplex PCR, the repertoire was profiled, and TCRdb retains in-frame clones only, with some absent. The profile shows more than 85,000 clones, about 74% of them singletons. Notes on this clone: Its target is unknown.

The V end lost 2 bases, the J end lost 3 bases, and 2 bases lay between the germline ends. The CDR3 is made up of 12 amino acids. The germline V gene has CDR1 PRHDT and CDR2 FYEKMQ (reference sequence). V usage is TRBV13 and J usage is TRBJ2-1; D not certain. This TCR was recovered from a human donor with chronic lymphocytic leukemia. Sequencing was performed on PBMCs, taken after 24 months of ibrutinib treatment. CDR3 loop: CASSLLYNEQFF. DNA for the CDR3: TGTGCCAGCAGCTTACTCTACAATGAGCAGTTCTTC.